This TCR beta chain comes out of a study of molecular identifiers for immune sequencing clone quantification. Isolation of naive CD8 T cells was achieved by sorting on a CD8+CD4-CCR7+CD45RA+ phenotype. This clonotype was counted at least ten times. V lost 3 bases and J lost 7, with 10 bases in between. This CDR3 region has 11 residues. The germline V gene encodes CDR1 GTSNPN and CDR2 SVGIG (reference sequence). A single record per CDR3 protein comes from TCRdb applying MiXCR to the PCR reads. In the table there are tens of thousands of distinct CDR3 sequences, over 15% of which are singletons. The TCR sequence derives from a human donor in good health. Some libraries in this study had Jurkat cell RNA spiked in. The sample was naive CD8+ T cells from blood, with Jurkat cell RNA spiked in. Subset defined: FACS-sorted CD8+CD4-CCR7+CD45RA+ naive T cells. This chain joins TRBV30 and TRBJ2-7; D uncertain. CDR3: CAWRDPVEQYF. DNA of the CDR3: TGTGCCTGGAGGGACCCGGTTGAGCAGTACTTC.